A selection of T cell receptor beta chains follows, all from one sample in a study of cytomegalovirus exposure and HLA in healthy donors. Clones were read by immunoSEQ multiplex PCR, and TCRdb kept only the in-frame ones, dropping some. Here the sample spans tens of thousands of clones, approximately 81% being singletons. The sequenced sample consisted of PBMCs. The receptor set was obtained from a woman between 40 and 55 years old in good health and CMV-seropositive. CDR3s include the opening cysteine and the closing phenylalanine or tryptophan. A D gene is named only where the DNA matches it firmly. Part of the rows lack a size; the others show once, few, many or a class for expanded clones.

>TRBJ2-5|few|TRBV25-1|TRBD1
CASSAHGTGYLQTQYF
TGTGCCAGCAGTGCGCACGGGACAGGGTATTTACAGACCCAGTACTTC
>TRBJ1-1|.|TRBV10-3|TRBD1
CAIRTGNTEAFF
TGTGCCATTAGGACAGGGAACACTGAAGCTTTCTTT
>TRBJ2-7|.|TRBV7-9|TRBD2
CASSNSGSSGGYEQYF
TGTGCCAGCAGCAATAGCGGGTCTAGCGGGGGTTACGAGCAGTACTTC
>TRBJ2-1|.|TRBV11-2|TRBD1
CASSFGQGSYEQFF
TGTGCCAGCAGCTTCGGACAGGGTAGCTATGAGCAGTTCTTC
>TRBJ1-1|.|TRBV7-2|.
CASSYTTGNTEAFF
TGTGCCAGCAGTTACACTACAGGGAACACTGAAGCTTTCTTT
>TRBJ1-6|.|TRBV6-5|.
CASKGVMGNSPLHF
TGTGCCAGCAAGGGAGTAATGGGGAATTCACCCCTCCACTTT
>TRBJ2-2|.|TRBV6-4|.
CASSELDGSGELFF
TGTGCCAGCAGTGAATTAGACGGGTCCGGGGAGCTGTTTTTT
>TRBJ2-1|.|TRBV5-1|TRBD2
CASSLGGGGAYNEQFF
TGCGCCAGCAGCTTGGGTGGCGGGGGAGCCTACAATGAGCAGTTCTTC
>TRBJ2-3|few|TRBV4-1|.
CASSQVEGEDTQYF
TGCGCCAGCAGCCAAGTAGAGGGAGAGGATACGCAGTATTTT
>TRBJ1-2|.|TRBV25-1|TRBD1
CASSESSGQGVGYGYTF
TGTGCCAGCAGTGAATCGAGTGGTCAGGGGGTAGGCTATGGCTACACCTTC
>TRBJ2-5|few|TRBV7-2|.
CASSFNGGGRETQYF
TGTGCCAGCAGCTTTAATGGGGGGGGGCGGGAGACCCAGTACTTC
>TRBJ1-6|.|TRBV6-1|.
CASRSTPEGNSPLHF
TGTGCCAGCAGATCAACGCCCGAGGGTAATTCACCCCTCCACTTT
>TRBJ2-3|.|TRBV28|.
CASSLILADTQYF
TGTGCCAGCAGTTTAATACTCGCAGATACGCAGTATTTT
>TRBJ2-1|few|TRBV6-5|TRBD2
CASSYGSWTRNNEQFF
TGTGCCAGCAGTTACGGATCCTGGACTAGAAACAATGAGCAGTTCTTC
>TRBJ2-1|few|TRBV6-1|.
CASSELVGAGQPGYNEQFF
TGTGCCAGCAGTGAATTGGTGGGGGCGGGCCAACCGGGGTACAATGAGCAGTTCTTC
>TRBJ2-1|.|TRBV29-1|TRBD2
CSVSSGGPYNEQFF
TGCAGCGTGTCCAGCGGGGGTCCCTACAATGAGCAGTTCTTC
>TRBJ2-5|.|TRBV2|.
CASRGLETQYF
TGTGCCAGCCGGGGGTTGGAGACCCAGTACTTC
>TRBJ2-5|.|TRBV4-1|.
CASSQDTGWETQYF
TGCGCCAGCAGCCAAGACACAGGCTGGGAGACCCAGTACTTC
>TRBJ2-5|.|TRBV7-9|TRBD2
CASSSQRGAGGTQYF
TGTGCCAGCAGCTCCCAGCGGGGGGCCGGGGGGACCCAGTACTTC
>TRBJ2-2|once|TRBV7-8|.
CASSFRGSTGELFF
TGTGCCAGCAGCTTTCGGGGTTCCACCGGGGAGCTGTTTTTT
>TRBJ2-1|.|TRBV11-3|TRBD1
CASSLGDRGPDEQFF
TGTGCCAGCAGCTTAGGGGACAGGGGGCCAGATGAGCAGTTCTTC
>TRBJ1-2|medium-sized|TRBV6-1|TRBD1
CASSEEGTGYGYTF
TGTGCCAGCAGTGAAGAGGGGACAGGATATGGCTACACCTTC
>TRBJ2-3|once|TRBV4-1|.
CASSQTGTYTDTQYF
TGCGCCAGCAGCCAAACCGGGACTTACACAGATACGCAGTATTTT